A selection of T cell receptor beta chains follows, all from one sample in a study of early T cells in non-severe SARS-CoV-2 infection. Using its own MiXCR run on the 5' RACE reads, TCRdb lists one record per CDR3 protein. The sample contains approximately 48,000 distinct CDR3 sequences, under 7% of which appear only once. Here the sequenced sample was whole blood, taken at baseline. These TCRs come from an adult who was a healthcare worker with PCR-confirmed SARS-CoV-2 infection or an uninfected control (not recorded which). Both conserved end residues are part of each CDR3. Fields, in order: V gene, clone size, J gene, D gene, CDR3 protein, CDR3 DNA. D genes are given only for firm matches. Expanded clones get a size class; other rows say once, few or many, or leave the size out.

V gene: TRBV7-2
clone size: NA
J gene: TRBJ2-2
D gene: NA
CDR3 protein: CASSGRQRSSGELFF
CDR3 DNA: TGTGCCAGCAGCGGCAGACAGAGATCCTCCGGGGAGCTGTTTTTT

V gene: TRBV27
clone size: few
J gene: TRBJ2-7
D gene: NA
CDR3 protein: CASSLTVSYEQYF
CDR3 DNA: TGTGCCAGCAGTTTGACAGTATCCTACGAGCAGTACTTC

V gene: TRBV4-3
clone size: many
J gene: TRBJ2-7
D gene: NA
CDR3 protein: CASSQDRAIPYEQYF
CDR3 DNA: TGCGCCAGCAGCCAGGACCGGGCCATCCCGTACGAGCAGTACTTC

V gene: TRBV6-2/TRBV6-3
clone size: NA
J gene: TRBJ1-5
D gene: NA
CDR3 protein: CASSSNRINQPQHF
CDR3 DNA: TGTGCCAGCAGCTCCAACAGGATTAATCAGCCCCAGCATTTT

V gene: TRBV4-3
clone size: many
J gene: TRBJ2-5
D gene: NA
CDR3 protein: CASSPAEGGGWKETQYF
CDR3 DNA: TGCGCCAGCAGCCCCGCCGAGGGCGGGGGCTGGAAAGAGACCCAGTACTTC

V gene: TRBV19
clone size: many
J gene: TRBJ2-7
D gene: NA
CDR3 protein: CASSIAGTYEQYF
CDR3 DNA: TGTGCCAGTAGTATAGCAGGTACCTACGAGCAGTACTTC

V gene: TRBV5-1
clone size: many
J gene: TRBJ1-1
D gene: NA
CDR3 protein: CASSPWGEMNTEAFF
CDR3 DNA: TGCGCCAGCTCGCCCTGGGGGGAAATGAACACTGAAGCTTTCTTT

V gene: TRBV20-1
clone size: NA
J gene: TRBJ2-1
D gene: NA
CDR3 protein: CTAGPSYNEQFF
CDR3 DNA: TGCACCGCGGGACCCTCCTACAATGAGCAGTTCTTC

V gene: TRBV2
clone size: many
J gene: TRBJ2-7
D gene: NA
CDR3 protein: CASRADRTTLTYEQYF
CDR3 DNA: TGTGCCAGCAGGGCCGACAGGACCACCCTAACCTACGAGCAGTACTTC

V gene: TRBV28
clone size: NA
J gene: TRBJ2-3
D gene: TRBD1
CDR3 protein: CASSSLRDRGTDTQYF
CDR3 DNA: TGTGCCAGCAGCTCCTTACGGGACAGGGGCACAGATACGCAGTATTTT

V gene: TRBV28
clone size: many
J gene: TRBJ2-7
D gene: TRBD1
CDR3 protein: CASSFPGQGIYEQYF
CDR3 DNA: TGTGCCAGCAGTTTTCCCGGACAGGGGATCTACGAGCAGTACTTC

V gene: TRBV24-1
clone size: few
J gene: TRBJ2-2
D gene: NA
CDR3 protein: CATSDSGTTTGELFF
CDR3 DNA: TGTGCCACCAGTGACTCCGGGACAACCACCGGGGAGCTGTTTTTT

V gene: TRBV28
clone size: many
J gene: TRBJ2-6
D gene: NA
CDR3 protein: CASSTSSSGANVLTF
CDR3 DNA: TGTGCCAGCAGTACCTCGAGCTCTGGGGCCAACGTCCTGACTTTC

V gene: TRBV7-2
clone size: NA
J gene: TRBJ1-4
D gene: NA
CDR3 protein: CASSLDPGVMEKLFF
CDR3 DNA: TGTGCCAGCAGCTTAGATCCGGGAGTGATGGAAAAACTGTTTTTT

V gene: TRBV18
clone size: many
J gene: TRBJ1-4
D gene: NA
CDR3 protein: CASSPSGSFEKLFF
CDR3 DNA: TGTGCCAGCTCACCATCCGGGTCTTTTGAAAAACTGTTTTTT

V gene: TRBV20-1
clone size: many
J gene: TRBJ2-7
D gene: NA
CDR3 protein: CSARVGPYEQYF
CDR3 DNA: TGCAGTGCTAGAGTGGGGCCCTACGAGCAGTACTTC

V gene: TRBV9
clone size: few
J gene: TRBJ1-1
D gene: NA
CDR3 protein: CASSVKGEWGTEAFF
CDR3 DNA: TGTGCCAGCAGCGTCAAAGGGGAGTGGGGCACTGAAGCTTTCTTT

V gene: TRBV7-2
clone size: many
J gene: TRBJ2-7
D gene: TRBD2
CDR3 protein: CASSLGTSGGLYEQYF
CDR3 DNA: TGTGCCAGCAGCTTAGGGACTAGCGGGGGACTCTACGAGCAGTACTTC

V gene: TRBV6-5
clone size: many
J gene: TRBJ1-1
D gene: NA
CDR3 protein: CASSLGPIRPNTEAFF
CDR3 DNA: TGTGCCAGCAGTTTGGGGCCTATCAGGCCGAACACTGAAGCTTTCTTT

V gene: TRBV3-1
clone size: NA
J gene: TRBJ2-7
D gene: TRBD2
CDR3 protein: CASSQASGGIYEQYF
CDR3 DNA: TGTGCCAGCAGCCAAGCTAGCGGGGGAATCTACGAGCAGTACTTC

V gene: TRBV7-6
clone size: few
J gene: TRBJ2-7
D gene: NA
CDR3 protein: CASSDRDKNYEQYF
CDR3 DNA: TGTGCCAGCAGCGACCGGGACAAGAACTACGAGCAGTACTTC

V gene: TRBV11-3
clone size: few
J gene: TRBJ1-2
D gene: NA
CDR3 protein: CASSLGDKVYGYTF
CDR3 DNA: TGTGCCAGCAGCTTAGGTGACAAGGTTTATGGCTACACCTTC